Following are 2 T cell receptor beta chains from one sample sequenced in a study of blood T cell repertoires in COVID-19. The protocol was immunoSEQ multiplex PCR, while the TCRdb copy is restricted to in-frame clones and leaves out a portion. This sample has a few hundred thousand clones, with 88% found just once. Sequencing was performed on peripheral blood. The origin of the receptors is a man aged 60 to 75 who had recovered from COVID-19.

This rearrangement joins TRBV11-2 to TRBJ1-1; 8 bases line up with TRBD1. Germline V lookup: CDR1 SGHAT, CDR2 FQNNGV. The CDR3 is made up of 18 amino acids. V shed 5 bases, J shed 3 bases, and the junction held 17 bases outside the gene matches. The CDR3: CASSLKIGTGISYTEAFF. The CDR3 bases are TGTGCCAGCAGCCTAAAAATCGGGACAGGCATATCTTACACTGAAGCTTTCTTT.

The chain employs TRBV6-5 and TRBJ1-5; a weak D match, TRBD1 (6 bases). Germline loops: CDR1 MNHEY, CDR2 SVGAGI. Trimming left V 6 bases short and J 4 bases short, with 13 bases between. CDR3 length: 14 amino acids. The CDR3 reads CASSVTQGNQPQHF. The CDR3 nucleotides are TGTGCCAGCAGCGTGACACAGGGAAATCAGCCCCAGCATTTT.